A single sample gave rise to the 18 T cell receptor beta chains below, sequenced in a study of metastatic and nonmetastatic thyroid tumors. All patients were treatment-naive before thyroid surgery. TCRdb reprocessed the PCR reads via MiXCR. The sample comprises around 12,000 clones, roughly a third of which are singletons, and about an eighth rests with the top ten. Source material: tumor tissue. These receptors originate from a female donor with papillary thyroid cancer or a benign thyroid nodule (not recorded which). Some clones in this sample may be carry-over from other donors' samples.

This clone was detected ten times or more. This chain uses TRBV25-1 with TRBJ1-1; D is undetermined. CDR3 length: 14 residues. CDR1 is MGHDK, CDR2 SYGVNS, per germline. Trimming cost V 1 base and J 2 bases, with 8 bases left between them. Here the CDR3 DNA reads TGTGCCAGCAGTGAATGGGAACTCAACACTGAAGCTTTCTTT. Translated, it gives CASSEWELNTEAFF.

The chain links TRBV11-2 to TRBJ2-4; 7 bases are shared with TRBD2. Trimming took 1 base from V and 5 from J; bases not matched to a gene: 8. The CDR3 sequence is 16 residues long. Per germline, CDR1 SGHAT and CDR2 FQNNGV. The CDR3 sequence is CASSLVVAGVQNIQYF. In nucleotides, the CDR3 is TGTGCCAGCAGCTTAGTTGTGGCGGGAGTCCAAAACATTCAGTACTTC.

The J gene is TRBJ2-7, the V gene TRBV20-1; D perhaps matches TRBD2 (7 bases). V lost 7 bases, J lost 5 bases, and 18 bases lay in between. This CDR3 has 13 residues. CDR1 and CDR2 (germline): DFQATT, SNEGSKA (reference sequence). CDR3 coding DNA: TGCAGTGTAAGGACCTCGGGGGGCCACGAGCAGTACTTC. It is translated as CSVRTSGGHEQYF.

Worth noting for this clone: This could be a read error, since a much larger clone is one nucleotide away. The V call is TRBV7-9, the J call TRBJ2-1; 7 bases agree with TRBD2. Looked up from germline, CDR1 is SEHNR and CDR2 is FQNEAQ (reference sequence). This CDR3 region has 14 residues. The V segment lost 4 bases and the J segment 7 bases; nucleotides outside the gene matches: 7. The CDR3 DNA reads TGTGCCAGCAGCTCGGGACTAAGTCAAAATGAGCAGTTCTTC. Its protein product is CASSSGLSQNEQFF.

This chain uses TRBV6-2 or TRBV6-3 with TRBJ2-7; the D gene is possibly TRBD1 (5 bases). V lost 0 bases to trimming and J lost 2 bases, with 11 bases between them. The CDR3 spans 15 residues. Germline V gene sequence: CDR1 MNHEY, CDR2 SVGEGT. The CDR3 loop reads CASSYSRRQTYEQYF. The DNA of the CDR3 is TGTGCCAGCAGTTACTCGAGAAGACAGACCTACGAGCAGTACTTC.

This clone was counted between two and nine times. CDR3 in DNA: TGTGCCAGCAGACCCCCGACAGGGTCTGGGGCCAACGTCCTGACTTTC. Translation gives CASRPPTGSGANVLTF. The chain employs TRBV6-2 or TRBV6-3 and TRBJ2-6, with 7 positions matching TRBD1. CDR3 size: 16 residues. The germline V gene encodes CDR1 MNHEY and CDR2 SVGEGT. V lost 6 bases to trimming and J lost 1 base; unmatched junction nucleotides: 6.

This clone was detected only a few times. The chain carries TRBV6-4 and TRBJ1-6; D is uncertain. This CDR3 spans 13 amino acids. Germline-derived CDR1 and CDR2 are MRHNA and SNTAGT. The germline V and J ends were trimmed by 0 bases and 7 bases, with 4 bases remaining between them. The CDR3 spells CASSDSGNSPLHF. The CDR3 nucleotides are TGTGCCAGCAGTGACTCAGGGAATTCACCCCTCCACTTT.

This clone was observed a handful of times. J is TRBJ2-7 and V is TRBV28, with TRBD1 matching 7 bases. Trimming took 5 bases from V and 6 from J; bases not matched to a gene: 1. CDR3 length equals 11 residues. Germline V lookup: CDR1 MDHEN, CDR2 SYDVKM. The CDR3 DNA follows: TGTGCCAGCAGTGCAGGGGGCGAGCAGTACTTC. It specifies CASSAGGEQYF.

V usage is TRBV9 and J usage is TRBJ2-1; 12 bases align to TRBD2. This CDR3 spans 14 amino acids. With 5 bases clipped from V and 6 bases from J, the junction kept 3 bases outside the gene matches. Looked up from germline, CDR1 is SGDLS and CDR2 is YYNGEE. As DNA, the CDR3 is TGTGCCAGCAGACCGGGACTAGCGGGCAATGAGCAGTTCTTC. It yields the protein CASRPGLAGNEQFF.

The chain carries TRBV28 and TRBJ1-2; D uncertain. The CDR3 has 13 residues. The V and J ends lost 4 bases and 2 bases respectively, with 8 bases between them. Germline lookup yields CDR1 MDHEN and CDR2 SYDVKM. CDR3 bases: TGTGCCAGCAGTTCTGGCGCGAACTATGGCTACACCTTC. Translating it yields CASSSGANYGYTF.

The sample holds many counts of this clone. This chain joins TRBV30 and TRBJ2-7; 10 nucleotides match TRBD1. The J segment lost 3 bases and the V segment lost 3 bases, leaving 2 bases of the junction unmatched. CDR3 size: 13 residues. In germline, CDR1 is GTSNPN, CDR2 SVGIG (reference sequence). The CDR3 DNA reads TGTGCCTGGAGAAGGACAGGGGGCTACGAGCAGTACTTC. Protein sequence: CAWRRTGGYEQYF.

Relative to its sample, this clone is medium-sized. The chain is built from TRBV19 and TRBJ1-1; tentative D call: TRBD1 (6 bases). Trimming cost V 6 bases and J 4 bases, with 15 bases left between them. Germline V gene lookup returns CDR1 LNHDA and CDR2 SQIVND (reference sequence). The CDR3 extends over 14 amino acids. CDR3 residues: CASRKDRSGTEAFF. CDR3 DNA sequence: TGTGCCAGTAGAAAAGACAGGTCGGGCACTGAAGCTTTCTTT. Looking up the rest from reference TRBV19 and TRBJ1-1 gives the full variable domain: DGGITQSPKYLFRKEGQNVTLSCEQNLNHDAMYWYRQDPGQGLRLIYYSQIVNDFQKGDIAEGYSVSREKKESFPLTVTSAQKNPTAFYLCASRKDRSGTEAFFGQGTRLTVV.

The chain recombines TRBV5-1 with TRBJ1-2; D is undetermined. The V gene lost 3 bases and the J gene lost 3 bases, with 9 bases spanning the gap. The length of the CDR3 is 13 residues. Germline CDR1 reads SGHRS; CDR2 reads YFSETQ. The CDR3 sequence is CASSSQDYYGYTF. The CDR3 DNA reads as TGCGCCAGCAGCTCCCAGGATTACTATGGCTACACCTTC.

The DNA of the CDR3 is TGTGCCACCAGTCCCTCGGGGCAGGGATCCTACGAGCAGTACTTC. Translating gives CATSPSGQGSYEQYF. The chain has TRBV24-1 and TRBJ2-7; either TRBD1 or TRBD2 may fit D (5 bases each). CDR1 and CDR2 (germline): KGHDR, SFDVKD. V shed 6 bases and J shed 1 base, with 15 bases lying between them. CDR3 length: 15 amino acids.

This clone is medium-sized in the sample. V is TRBV27 and J is TRBJ1-2; D ambiguous. CDR3 length: 13 residues. Germline values: CDR1 MNHEY, CDR2 SMNVEV (reference sequence). V was shortened by 3 bases and J by 6 bases, with 11 bases between the two germline ends. CDR3 DNA sequence: TGTGCCAGCAGTTTGGGGAAAGGGAATGGCTACACCTTC. Translation: CASSLGKGNGYTF.

The V and J genes are TRBV6-5 and TRBJ2-7, with D maybe TRBD2 (5 bases). Per germline, CDR1 MNHEY and CDR2 SVGAGI. The CDR3 spans 15 residues. The V end was cut by 2 bases, the J end by 2 bases, with 13 bases between. DNA for the CDR3: TGTGCCAGCAGTTACAGCGGCGCTGCTCCCTACGAGCAGTACTTC. As protein: CASSYSGAAPYEQYF.

The chain joins TRBV7-9 to TRBJ1-2, with TRBD1 matching 8 bases. V trimming: 5 bases; J trimming: 3 bases; junction bases outside the gene matches: 2. Germline CDR1 SEHNR, CDR2 FQNEAQ (reference sequence). There are 13 residues in the CDR3. DNA of the CDR3: TGTGCCAGCAGCAACAGGGGGGACTATGGCTACACCTTC. This sequence encodes CASSNRGDYGYTF.

This clone was observed a few times. This rearrangement joins TRBV2 to TRBJ2-2, with D hard to call. CDR3 length: 12 residues. Germline loops: CDR1 SNHLY, CDR2 FYNNEI. Trimming took off 4 bases at V and 5 bases at J, with 5 bases between the two ends. This CDR3 is CASSVVTGELFF. The DNA for the CDR3 is TGTGCCAGCAGTGTGGTGACCGGGGAGCTGTTTTTT.